This entry lists 25 T cell receptor beta chains sequenced from one sample in a study of T cell responses to AZD1222 COVID-19 vaccine. TCRdb's table, derived via immunoSEQ multiplex PCR, lists solely in-frame clones and lacks some. The repertoire has approximately 90,000 clones, 70% to 90% of them found once; the top ten carry roughly 4%. The sequencing here drew on peripheral blood, taken on day 0 of AZD1222 vaccination. These receptors all stem from an adult in good health.

V and J are TRBV4-2 and TRBJ2-5; D gene unclear. CDR1 and CDR2 from the germline V gene are LGHNA and YNFKEQ. This CDR3 has 18 residues. The V and J ends lost 0 bases and 0 bases respectively, with 17 bases between them. CDR3 coding DNA: TGTGCCAGCAGCCAAGATTCGAGAGGCCTTCAGTACCAAGAGACCCAGTACTTC. Encoded protein: CASSQDSRGLQYQETQYF.

This sequence joins TRBV28 and TRBJ2-7; no reliable D call. The germline CDR1 and CDR2 sequences are MDHEN and SYDVKM. The CDR3 runs to 12 residues. Trimming removed 6 bases at V and 2 bases at J, with 8 bases between. The CDR3 region has the DNA TGTGCCAGCAGGGCTCGCGCCTACGAGCAGTACTTC. The encoded protein is CASRARAYEQYF.

The CDR3 sequence is CASSYSFWDRGKSTEAFF. For the CDR3, the DNA is TGTGCCAGCAGTTACTCTTTCTGGGACAGGGGTAAAAGCACTGAAGCTTTCTTT. The chain is built from TRBV6-2 or TRBV6-3 and TRBJ1-1; 10 nucleotides align to TRBD1. With 0 bases clipped from V and 4 bases from J, the junction kept 11 bases outside the gene matches. The CDR3 runs to 18 residues. The V gene's germline CDR1 is MNHEY and CDR2 SVGEGT.

This chain uses TRBV9 with TRBJ1-6, with TRBD1 as a possible D gene (5 bases). CDR1 and CDR2 from the germline V gene are SGDLS and YYNGEE. Deletions cut 4 bases from V and 9 bases from J, with 20 bases between. The CDR3 covers 16 residues. The CDR3 sequence: CASSPGIGGASSPLHF. The CDR3 region has the DNA TGTGCCAGCAGCCCCGGTATAGGAGGGGCTAGTTCACCCCTCCACTTT.

This chain joins TRBV5-1 and TRBJ2-7; maybe TRBD1 (6 bases). V lost 3 bases, J lost 2 bases, and 12 bases lay in between. Germline V lookup: CDR1 SGHRS, CDR2 YFSETQ. This CDR3 is 14 amino acids long. The DNA of the CDR3 is TGCGCCAGCAGCTCAGGGGTGTTAGCCTACGAGCAGTACTTC. Translating gives CASSSGVLAYEQYF.

This rearrangement joins TRBV15 to TRBJ1-1, with D possibly being TRBD1 (5 bases). Germline CDR1 and CDR2: LNHNV and YYDKDF (reference sequence). V lost 3 bases and J lost 0, with 11 bases in between. The CDR3 contains 15 residues. CDR3 in amino acids: CATSRGGTVNTEAFF. DNA for the CDR3: TGTGCCACCAGCAGGGGGGGGACGGTGAACACTGAAGCTTTCTTT.

This clone was recorded once. V and J are TRBV7-9 and TRBJ1-6; D ambiguous. In germline, CDR1 is SEHNR, CDR2 FQNEAQ (reference sequence). Trimming removed 1 base at V and 0 bases at J, with 7 bases between. The CDR3 spans 16 residues. CDR3: CASSLGSGSYNSPLHF. The CDR3 DNA reads as TGTGCCAGCAGCTTAGGTTCCGGCTCCTATAATTCACCCCTCCACTTT.

This clone was observed once. The genes are TRBV2 and TRBJ2-2, with D perhaps matching TRBD1 (6 bases). There are 15 residues in the CDR3. Trimming cost V 4 bases and J 4 bases, with 13 bases left between them. Looked up from germline, CDR1 is SNHLY and CDR2 is FYNNEI. CDR3 coding DNA: TGTGCCAGCAGTGGACGACAGGCGCCCACCGGGGAGCTGTTTTTT. Protein sequence: CASSGRQAPTGELFF.

V and J are TRBV30 and TRBJ2-4; D is unresolved. Germline assignment: CDR1 GTSNPN and CDR2 SVGIG (reference sequence). This CDR3 spans 17 amino acids. V was cut by 1 base and J by 0 bases, with 16 bases left in between. CDR3 nucleotides: TGTGCCTGGAGTGCTGATTGGGGATCCATAGCCAAAAACATTCAGTACTTC. Its translation is CAWSADWGSIAKNIQYF. Combining the CDR3 with reference TRBV30 and TRBJ2-4 gives the whole variable domain SQTIHQWPATLVQPVGSPLSLECTVEGTSNPNLYWYRQAAGRGLQLLFYSVGIGQISSEVPQNLSASRPQDRQFILSSKKLLLSDSGFYLCAWSADWGSIAKNIQYFGAGTRLSVL.

The chain is built from TRBV15 and TRBJ2-7; unclear D gene. This CDR3 region has 13 residues. Germline V gene sequence: CDR1 LNHNV, CDR2 YYDKDF (reference sequence). V lost 6 bases, J lost 3 bases, and 12 bases lay in between. CDR3 in DNA: TGTGCCACCAGTCAGATGGGCATCTACGAGCAGTACTTC. Translation gives CATSQMGIYEQYF.

The chain employs TRBV2 and TRBJ2-5, with D perhaps matching TRBD2 (5 bases). Germline V CDR1 and CDR2: SNHLY, FYNNEI. CDR3 length equals 13 residues. V shed 6 bases and J shed 9 bases, with 17 bases lying between them. For the CDR3, the DNA is TGTGCCAGCAGAGCTCCGGGCCCAGCGGCCCAGTACTTC. Translated: CASRAPGPAAQYF.

The chain links TRBV28 to TRBJ1-2, with TRBD1 as a possible D gene (5 bases). Germline CDR1 is MDHEN and CDR2 is SYDVKM. There are 14 residues in the CDR3. V was shortened by 2 bases and J by 6 bases, with 13 bases between the two germline ends. CDR3 DNA: TGTGCCAGCAGTTTAGGGGGACCCTCCCATGGCTACACCTTC. Protein sequence: CASSLGGPSHGYTF.

The rearrangement links TRBV5-6 to TRBJ1-2; TRBD1 might be the D (6 bases). The CDR3 spans 14 residues. Germline CDR1 reads SGHDT; CDR2 reads YYEEEE. Trimming removed 3 bases at V and 5 bases at J, with 14 bases between. The CDR3 sequence is CASSWEGDEYGYTF. The CDR3 DNA follows: TGTGCCAGCAGCTGGGAGGGGGATGAGTATGGCTACACCTTC. The full variable domain, with the rest looked up from reference TRBV5-6 and TRBJ1-2, is DAGVTQSPTHLIKTRGQQVTLRCSPKSGHDTVSWYQQALGQGPQFIFQYYEEEERQRGNFPDRFSGHQFPNYSSELNVNALLLGDSALYLCASSWEGDEYGYTFGSGTRLTVV.

This clone was observed a handful of times. The chain joins TRBV20-1 to TRBJ2-3; D remains unclear. The V end was cut by 3 bases, the J end by 1 base, with 11 bases between. CDR1 is DFQATT, CDR2 SNEGSKA, per germline (reference sequence). The CDR3 contains 14 residues. The CDR3 nucleotides read TGCAGTGCTAGTGGCCTGGTTGGCACAGATACGCAGTATTTT. This codes for CSASGLVGTDTQYF.

The chain has TRBV6-5 and TRBJ1-1; 7 positions agree with TRBD1. The trim removed 4 bases at V and 0 bases at J, leaving 8 bases unmatched. CDR1 is MNHEY and CDR2 is SVGAGI in the germline V gene. The CDR3 has 16 residues. The CDR3 coding sequence is TGTGCCAGCAGTTTTACAGGGGCGATCATGAACACTGAAGCTTTCTTT. This encodes CASSFTGAIMNTEAFF.

The rearrangement uses TRBV5-5 and TRBJ2-3, with D tentatively TRBD1 (7 bases). Trimming took off 1 base at V and 5 bases at J, with 14 bases between the two ends. The CDR3 totals 15 residues. Germline V gene lookup returns CDR1 SGHKS and CDR2 YYEKEE (reference sequence). Here the CDR3 DNA reads TGTGCCAGCAGCTTGCTAGCCAGGGGGGAAGATACGCAGTATTTT. Encoded protein: CASSLLARGEDTQYF.

The CDR3 DNA is TGCGCCAGCAGAGGACAGGGCCTCGAGGAAAAACTGTTTTTT. It specifies CASRGQGLEEKLFF. The V and J genes are TRBV5-1 and TRBJ1-4; 8 bases agree with TRBD1. The germline CDR1 and CDR2 sequences are SGHRS and YFSETQ. V lost 5 bases, J lost 8 bases, and 8 bases stayed unmatched. This CDR3 contains 14 residues.

There are a few counts of this clone. The chain carries TRBV7-9 and TRBJ2-2; 7 bases are a match to TRBD2. CDR1 SEHNR and CDR2 FQNEAQ come from the germline V gene (reference sequence). J lost 6 bases, V lost 8 bases, and 9 bases had no gene match. There are 14 residues in the CDR3. The CDR3 here is CASAGAGSSGELFF. The CDR3 DNA is TGTGCCAGCGCCGGAGCGGGGTCATCCGGGGAGCTGTTTTTT.

To note about this clone: A junction end diverges from the germline sequence, so it may reflect a read error. This chain uses TRBV7-9 with TRBJ1-2, with D tentatively TRBD1 (5 bases). The CDR3 length is 16 residues. CDR1 SEHNR and CDR2 FQNEAQ come from the germline V gene (reference sequence). CDR3: CASSLGGREGNDGYTF. CDR3 sequence (DNA): TGTGCCAGCAGCTTGGGCGGCAGGGAGGGTAACGATGGCTACACCTTC.

The J gene is TRBJ1-4, the V gene TRBV6-5, with TRBD1 matching 8 bases. Per the germline V gene, CDR1 is MNHEY and CDR2 is SVGAGI. This CDR3 spans 14 amino acids. Germline trimming cut 5 bases from V and 3 bases from J; bases unmatched to any gene: 2. CDR3 sequence (DNA): TGTGCCAGCAGTCACAGGGGGGCTAATGAAAAACTGTTTTTT. It yields the protein CASSHRGANEKLFF.

This clone was picked up one time. This chain joins TRBV5-6 and TRBJ1-1, with 11 bases fitting TRBD1. CDR1 is SGHDT and CDR2 is YYEEEE in the germline V gene. The CDR3 is 14 residues long. V lost 2 bases and J lost 4; bases outside the gene matches: 1. The CDR3 spells CASSFGTGGTEAFF. In DNA form, the CDR3 reads TGTGCCAGCAGCTTCGGGACAGGGGGCACTGAAGCTTTCTTT. The complete variable domain, with remaining parts taken from reference TRBV5-6 and TRBJ1-1, reads DAGVTQSPTHLIKTRGQQVTLRCSPKSGHDTVSWYQQALGQGPQFIFQYYEEEERQRGNFPDRFSGHQFPNYSSELNVNALLLGDSALYLCASSFGTGGTEAFFGQGTRLTVV.

This rearrangement joins TRBV4-1 to TRBJ2-7, with 12 bases identical to TRBD2. Germline loops: CDR1 MGHRA, CDR2 YSYEKL. V trimming: 4 bases; J trimming: 2 bases; junction bases outside the gene matches: 3. The CDR3 consists of 15 residues. The CDR3 sequence is CASSLLAGGPYEQYF. CDR3 DNA: TGCGCCAGCAGCCTCCTAGCGGGGGGGCCCTACGAGCAGTACTTC.

This sequence joins TRBV29-1 and TRBJ2-5; D might be TRBD2 (7 bases). The germline V gene encodes CDR1 SQVTM and CDR2 ANQGSEA. V was pared by 7 bases and J by 5 bases, with 17 bases between. This CDR3 region has 13 residues. The CDR3 here is CSGAGTLGETQYF. Written as DNA, the CDR3 is TGCAGCGGAGCGGGGACATTGGGGGAGACCCAGTACTTC. The variable domain in full, completed from reference TRBV29-1 and TRBJ2-5, reads SAVISQKPSRDICQRGTSLTIQCQVDSQVTMMFWYRQQPGQSLTLIATANQGSEATYESGFVIDKFPISRPNLTFSTLTVSNMSPEDSSIYLCSGAGTLGETQYFGPGTRLLVL.

The rearrangement links TRBV7-9 to TRBJ1-1, with D perhaps TRBD1 (6 bases). CDR1 and CDR2 from the germline V gene are SEHNR and FQNEAQ (reference sequence). There are 14 residues in the CDR3. V lost 4 bases and J 5 bases, leaving 14 bases between the germline ends. The CDR3 bases are TGTGCCAGCAGCTCTGAACAGGGATGGACTGAAGCTTTCTTT. Translated, it gives CASSSEQGWTEAFF.

This chain uses TRBV6-2 or TRBV6-3 with TRBJ1-1; TRBD1 is a possible D gene (5 bases). The V end was cut by 0 bases, the J end by 4 bases, with 9 bases between. CDR1 and CDR2 (germline): MNHEY, SVGEGT. There are 14 residues in the CDR3. CDR3 loop: CASSYSGGGTEAFF. The DNA for the CDR3 is TGTGCCAGCAGTTACTCGGGGGGTGGCACTGAAGCTTTCTTT.